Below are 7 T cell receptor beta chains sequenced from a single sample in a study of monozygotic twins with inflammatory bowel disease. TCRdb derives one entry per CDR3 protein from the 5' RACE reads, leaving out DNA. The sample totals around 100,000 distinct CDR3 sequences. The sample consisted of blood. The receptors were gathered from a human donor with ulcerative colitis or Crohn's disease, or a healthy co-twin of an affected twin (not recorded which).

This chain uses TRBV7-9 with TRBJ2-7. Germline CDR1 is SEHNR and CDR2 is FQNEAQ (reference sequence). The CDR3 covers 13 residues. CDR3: CASSPRRVAEQYF.

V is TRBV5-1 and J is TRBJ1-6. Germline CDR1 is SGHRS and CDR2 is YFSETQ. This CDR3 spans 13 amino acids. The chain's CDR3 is CASSPSQNSPLHF.

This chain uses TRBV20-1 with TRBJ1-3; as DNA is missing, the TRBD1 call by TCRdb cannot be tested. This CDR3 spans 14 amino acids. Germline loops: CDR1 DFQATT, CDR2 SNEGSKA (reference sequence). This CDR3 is CSAPRQGTGNTIYF.

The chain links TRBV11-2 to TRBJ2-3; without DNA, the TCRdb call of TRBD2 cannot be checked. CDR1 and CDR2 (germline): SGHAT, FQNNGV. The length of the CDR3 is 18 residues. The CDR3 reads CASSHSQGGTRGTDTQYF. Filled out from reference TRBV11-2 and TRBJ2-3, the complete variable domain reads EAGVAQSPRYKIIEKRQSVAFWCNPISGHATLYWYQQILGQGPKLLIQFQNNGVVDDSQLPKDRFSAERLKGVDSTLKIQPAKLEDSAVYLCASSHSQGGTRGTDTQYFGPGTRLTVL.

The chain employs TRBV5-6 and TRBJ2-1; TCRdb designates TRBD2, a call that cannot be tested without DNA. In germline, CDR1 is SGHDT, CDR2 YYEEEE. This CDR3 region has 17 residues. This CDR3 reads CASSLGVGGGPLDEQFF.

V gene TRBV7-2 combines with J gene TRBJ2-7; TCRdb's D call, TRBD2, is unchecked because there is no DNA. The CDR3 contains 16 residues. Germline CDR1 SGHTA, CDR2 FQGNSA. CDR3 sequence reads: CASSLALAGGRYEQYF.

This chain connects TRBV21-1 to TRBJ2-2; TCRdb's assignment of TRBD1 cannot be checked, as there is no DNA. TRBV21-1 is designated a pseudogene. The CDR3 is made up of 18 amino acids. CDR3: CASSSAWGRGGNTGELFF.